This TCR beta chain was identified during a study of blood T cell repertoires in COVID-19. Study as a whole: PBMCs, B-cell-depleted T cells, or T cells were the source of the cDNA or gDNA that made up the material.

V gave up 4 bases and J gave up 7 bases, with 16 bases separating them. The CDR3 runs 14 residues. The germline V gene has CDR1 SGHTS and CDR2 YDEGEE. Only in-frame clones appear in the TCRdb table, and some are missing; sequencing was by immunoSEQ multiplex PCR. The sample lists some 100,000 clones, 85% to 90% seen once, with 10% to 15% in the top ten. Sequencing was performed on peripheral blood. V gene TRBV5-8 combines with J gene TRBJ2-3; tentatively, D is TRBD1 (6 bases). This receptor was taken from a human donor in a cohort sampled during active COVID-19. CDR3: CASSPRAGVHTQYF. The CDR3, as DNA: TGTGCCAGCAGCCCACGGGCAGGGGTACATACGCAGTATTTT. Full variable domain (missing parts from reference TRBV5-8 and TRBJ2-3): EAGVTQSPTHLIKTRGQQATLRCSPISGHTSVYWYQQALGLGLQFLLWYDEGEERNRGNFPPRFSGRQFPNYSSELNVNALELEDSALYLCASSPRAGVHTQYFGPGTRLTVL.